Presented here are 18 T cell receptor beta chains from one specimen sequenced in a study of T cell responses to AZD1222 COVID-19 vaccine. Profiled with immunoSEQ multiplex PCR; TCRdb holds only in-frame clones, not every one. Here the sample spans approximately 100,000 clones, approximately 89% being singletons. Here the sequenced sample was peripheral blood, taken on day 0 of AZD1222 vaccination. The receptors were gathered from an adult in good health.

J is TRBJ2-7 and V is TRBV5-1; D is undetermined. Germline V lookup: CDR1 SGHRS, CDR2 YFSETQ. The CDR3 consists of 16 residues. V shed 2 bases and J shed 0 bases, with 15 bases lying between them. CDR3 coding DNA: TGCGCCAGCAGCTTATTCTCCGCGGCAGCCTCCTACGAGCAGTACTTC. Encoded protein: CASSLFSAAASYEQYF.

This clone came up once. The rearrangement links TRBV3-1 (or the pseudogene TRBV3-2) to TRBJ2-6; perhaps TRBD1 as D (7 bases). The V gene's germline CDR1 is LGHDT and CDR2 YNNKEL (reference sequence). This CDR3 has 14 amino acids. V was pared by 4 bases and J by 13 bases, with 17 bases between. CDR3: CASSREGGGQVLTF. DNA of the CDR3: TGTGCCAGCAGCCGGGAAGGAGGGGGACAGGTCCTGACTTTC.

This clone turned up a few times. The CDR3 protein is CASSLRTGGNGYTF. Written as DNA, the CDR3 is TGTGCCAGCAGCTTACGGACAGGGGGCAATGGCTACACCTTC. The chain uses TRBV11-2 and TRBJ1-2, with 11 bases identical to TRBD1. This CDR3 contains 14 residues. Germline V CDR1 and CDR2: SGHAT, FQNNGV. V lost 2 bases and J lost 6; bases outside the gene matches: 2.

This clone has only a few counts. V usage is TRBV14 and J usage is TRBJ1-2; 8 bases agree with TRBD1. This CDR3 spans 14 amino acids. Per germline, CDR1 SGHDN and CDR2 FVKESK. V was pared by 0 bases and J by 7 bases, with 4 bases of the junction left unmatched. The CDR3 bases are TGTGCCAGCAGCCAAGAGACAGGGGTAATTGGCTACACCTTC. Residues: CASSQETGVIGYTF.

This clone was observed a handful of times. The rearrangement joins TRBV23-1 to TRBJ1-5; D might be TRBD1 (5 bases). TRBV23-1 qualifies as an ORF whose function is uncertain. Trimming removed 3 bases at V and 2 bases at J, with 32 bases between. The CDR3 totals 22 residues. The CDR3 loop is CASSHCLSPFAGTNRGNQPQHF. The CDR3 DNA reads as TGCGCCAGCAGTCACTGCTTATCCCCATTCGCCGGGACCAACCGTGGCAATCAGCCCCAGCATTTT.

The CDR3 protein is CAIKGQGGHPHAFF. Here the CDR3 DNA reads TGTGCCATCAAGGGACAGGGAGGACACCCCCATGCTTTCTTT. The rearrangement links TRBV10-3 to TRBJ1-1, with 9 positions matching TRBD1. Trimming cost V 7 bases and J 11 bases; bases outside gene matches: 14. This CDR3 comprises 14 residues. Germline V gives CDR1 ENHRY, CDR2 SYGVKD.

The DNA of the CDR3 is TGCAGTGCTAGTTCCCCCCTCGGGTCGGGAGTCACAGATACGCAGTATTTT. Its translation: CSASSPLGSGVTDTQYF. The chain combines TRBV20-1 with TRBJ2-3; TRBD2 is a possible D gene (6 bases). The length of the CDR3 is 17 residues. Per germline, CDR1 DFQATT and CDR2 SNEGSKA (reference sequence). V was shortened by 3 bases and J by 2 bases, with 21 bases between the two germline ends.

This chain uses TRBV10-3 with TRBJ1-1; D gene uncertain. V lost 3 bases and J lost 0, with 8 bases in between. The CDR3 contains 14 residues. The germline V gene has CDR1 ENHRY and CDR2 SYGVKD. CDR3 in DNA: TGTGCCATCAGTGAAGGGTTGGTGAACACTGAAGCTTTCTTT. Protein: CAISEGLVNTEAFF.

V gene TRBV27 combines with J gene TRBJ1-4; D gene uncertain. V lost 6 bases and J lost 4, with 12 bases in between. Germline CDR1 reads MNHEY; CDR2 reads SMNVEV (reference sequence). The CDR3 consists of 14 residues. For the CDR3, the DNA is TGTGCCAGCAGGGTAACAGCGTATAATGAAAAACTGTTTTTT. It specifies CASRVTAYNEKLFF.

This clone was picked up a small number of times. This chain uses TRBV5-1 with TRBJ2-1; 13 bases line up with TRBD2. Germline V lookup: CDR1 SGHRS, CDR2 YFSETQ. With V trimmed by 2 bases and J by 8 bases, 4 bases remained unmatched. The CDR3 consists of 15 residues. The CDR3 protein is CASSLTSGGAYEQFF. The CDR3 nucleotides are TGCGCCAGCAGCTTAACTAGCGGGGGGGCCTATGAGCAGTTCTTC.

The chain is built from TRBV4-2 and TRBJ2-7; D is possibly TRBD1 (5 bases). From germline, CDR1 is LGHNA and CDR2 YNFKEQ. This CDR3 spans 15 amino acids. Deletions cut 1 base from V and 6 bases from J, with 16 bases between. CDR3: CASSQGRGPPPEQYF. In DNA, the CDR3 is TGTGCCAGCAGCCAAGGTAGGGGCCCTCCCCCCGAGCAGTACTTC.

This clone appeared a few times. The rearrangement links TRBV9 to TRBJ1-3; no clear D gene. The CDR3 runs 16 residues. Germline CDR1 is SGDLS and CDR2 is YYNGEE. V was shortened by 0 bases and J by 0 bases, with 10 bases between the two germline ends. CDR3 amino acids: CASSVGGPLSGNTIYF. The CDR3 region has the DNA TGTGCCAGCAGCGTAGGAGGTCCCCTCTCTGGAAACACCATATATTTT.

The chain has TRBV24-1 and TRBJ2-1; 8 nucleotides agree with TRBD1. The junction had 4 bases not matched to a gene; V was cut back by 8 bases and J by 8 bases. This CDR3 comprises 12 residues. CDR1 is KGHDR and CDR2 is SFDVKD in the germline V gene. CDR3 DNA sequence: TGTGCCACCACTGCAGGGGGCGATGAGCAGTTCTTC. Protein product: CATTAGGDEQFF.

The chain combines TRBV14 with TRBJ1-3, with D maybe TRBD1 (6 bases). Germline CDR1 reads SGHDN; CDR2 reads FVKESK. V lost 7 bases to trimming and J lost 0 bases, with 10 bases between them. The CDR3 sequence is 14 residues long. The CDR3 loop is CASMGAYSGNTIYF. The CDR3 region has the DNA TGTGCCAGCATGGGGGCGTACTCTGGAAACACCATATATTTT. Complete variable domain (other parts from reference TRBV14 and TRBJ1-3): EAGVTQFPSHSVIEKGQTVTLRCDPISGHDNLYWYRRVMGKEIKFLLHFVKESKQDESGMPNNRFLAERTGGTYSTLKVQPAELEDSGVYFCASMGAYSGNTIYFGEGSWLTVV.

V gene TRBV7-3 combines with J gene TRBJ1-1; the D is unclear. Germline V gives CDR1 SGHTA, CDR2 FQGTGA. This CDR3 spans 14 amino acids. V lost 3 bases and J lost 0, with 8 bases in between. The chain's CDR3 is CASSLDGLNTEAFF. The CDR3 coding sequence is TGTGCCAGCAGCTTGGACGGATTGAACACTGAAGCTTTCTTT.

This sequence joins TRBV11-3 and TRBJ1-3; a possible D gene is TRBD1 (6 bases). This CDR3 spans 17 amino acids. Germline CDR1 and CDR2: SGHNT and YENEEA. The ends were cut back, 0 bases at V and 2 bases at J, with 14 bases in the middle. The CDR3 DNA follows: TGTGCCAGCAGCTTAGAGGGGGGGGCGGAAACTGGAAACACCATATATTTT. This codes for CASSLEGGAETGNTIYF. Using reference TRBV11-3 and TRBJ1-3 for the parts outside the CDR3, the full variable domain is EAGVVQSPRYKIIEKKQPVAFWCNPISGHNTLYWYLQNLGQGPELLIRYENEEAVDDSQLPKDRFSAERLKGVDSTLKIQPAELGDSAVYLCASSLEGGAETGNTIYFGEGSWLTVV.

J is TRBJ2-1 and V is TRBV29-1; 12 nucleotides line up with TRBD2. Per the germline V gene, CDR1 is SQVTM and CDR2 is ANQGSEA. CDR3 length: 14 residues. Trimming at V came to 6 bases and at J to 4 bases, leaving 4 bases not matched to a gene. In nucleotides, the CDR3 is TGCAGCGTCGGGACTAGCGGGTCTTACAATGAGCAGTTCTTC. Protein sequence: CSVGTSGSYNEQFF.

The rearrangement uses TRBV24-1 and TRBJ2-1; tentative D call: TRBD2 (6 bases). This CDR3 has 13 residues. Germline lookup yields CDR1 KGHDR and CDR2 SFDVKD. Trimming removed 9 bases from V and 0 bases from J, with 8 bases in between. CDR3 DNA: TGTGCCACCGGGGGGAGCTCCTACAATGAGCAGTTCTTC. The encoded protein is CATGGSSYNEQFF.